This T cell receptor (beta chain) is drawn from a study of cytotoxic CD8 clonotypes in ibrutinib-treated CLL. V lost 0 bases and J 2 bases, leaving 11 bases between the germline ends. The CDR3 consists of 15 residues. The germline CDR1 and CDR2 sequences are MGHRA and YSYEKL. As regards this clone: What it binds is not known. Other DNA sequences in this specimen translate into the identical CDR3.

Measured with immunoSEQ multiplex PCR; TCRdb has only the in-frame clones, and not every one. The top ten clones hold roughly 15% of a sample with around 250,000 clones, around 70% of them seen once. General observations from the study: Whereas clonality rose at ibrutinib response, it declined toward baseline at progression. There were differences in sampling times between sustained-remission and progressing patients.

The source is a human donor with chronic lymphocytic leukemia. V and J are TRBV4-1 and TRBJ2-7; D is unclear. Source: PBMCs, taken after 24 months of ibrutinib treatment. CDR3 nucleotide sequence: TGCGCCAGCAGCCAAGACCCAGCAGAGACCTACGAGCAGTACTTC. It yields the protein CASSQDPAETYEQYF.